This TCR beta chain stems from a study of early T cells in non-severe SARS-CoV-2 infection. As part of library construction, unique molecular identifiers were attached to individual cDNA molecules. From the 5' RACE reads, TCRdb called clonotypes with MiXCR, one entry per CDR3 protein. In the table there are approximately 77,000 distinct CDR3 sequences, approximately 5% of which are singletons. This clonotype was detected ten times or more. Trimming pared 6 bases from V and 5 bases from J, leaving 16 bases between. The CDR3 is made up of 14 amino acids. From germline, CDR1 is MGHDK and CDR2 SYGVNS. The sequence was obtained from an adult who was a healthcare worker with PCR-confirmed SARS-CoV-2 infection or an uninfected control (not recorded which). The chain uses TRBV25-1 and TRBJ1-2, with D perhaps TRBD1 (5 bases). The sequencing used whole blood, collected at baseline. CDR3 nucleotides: TGTGCCAGCAGGGGGGAGGTCGTCCCTTATGGCTACACCTTC. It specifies CASRGEVVPYGYTF.